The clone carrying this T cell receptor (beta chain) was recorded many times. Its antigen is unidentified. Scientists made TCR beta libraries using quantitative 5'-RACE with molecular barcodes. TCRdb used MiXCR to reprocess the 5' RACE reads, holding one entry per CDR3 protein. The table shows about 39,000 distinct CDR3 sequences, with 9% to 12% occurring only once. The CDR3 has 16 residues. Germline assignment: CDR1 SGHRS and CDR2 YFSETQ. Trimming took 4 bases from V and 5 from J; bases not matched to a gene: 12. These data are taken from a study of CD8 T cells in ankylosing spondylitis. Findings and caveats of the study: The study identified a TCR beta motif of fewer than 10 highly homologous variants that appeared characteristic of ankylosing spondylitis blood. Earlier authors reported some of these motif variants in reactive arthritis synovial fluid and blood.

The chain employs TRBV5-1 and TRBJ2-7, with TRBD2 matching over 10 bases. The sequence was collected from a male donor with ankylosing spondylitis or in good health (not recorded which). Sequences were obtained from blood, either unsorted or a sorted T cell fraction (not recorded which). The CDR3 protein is CASSPPGLAGAHEQYF. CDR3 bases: TGCGCCAGCAGCCCGCCCGGTCTAGCGGGAGCCCACGAGCAGTACTTC.